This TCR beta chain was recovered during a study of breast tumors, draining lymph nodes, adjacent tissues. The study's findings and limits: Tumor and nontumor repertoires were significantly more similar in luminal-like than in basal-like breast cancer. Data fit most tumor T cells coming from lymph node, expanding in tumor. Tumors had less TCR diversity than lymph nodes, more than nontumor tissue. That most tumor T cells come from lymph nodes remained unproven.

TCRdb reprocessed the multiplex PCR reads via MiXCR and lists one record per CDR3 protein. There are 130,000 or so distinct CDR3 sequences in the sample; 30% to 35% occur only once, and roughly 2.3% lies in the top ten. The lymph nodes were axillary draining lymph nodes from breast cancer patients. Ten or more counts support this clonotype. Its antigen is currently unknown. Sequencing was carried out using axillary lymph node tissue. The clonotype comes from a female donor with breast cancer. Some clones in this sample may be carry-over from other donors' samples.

The CDR3: CASSEAWGWQVPYGYTF. DNA for the CDR3: TGTGCCAGCAGTGAAGCGTGGGGTTGGCAGGTTCCCTATGGCTACACCTTC. The V call is TRBV6-1, the J call TRBJ1-2; D remains unclear. The CDR3 has 17 residues. The germline gives CDR1 MNHNS, CDR2 SASEGT. The V and J ends lost 0 bases and 4 bases respectively, with 18 bases between them.